These T cell receptor beta chains were read from a single sample in a study of early stage breast cancer tumors. Here immunoSEQ multiplex PCR was the method, and the copy in TCRdb shows in-frame clones only, minus some. Of about 11,000 clones in the sample, about 73% are singletons; the top ten hold 22%. Sample: breast tumor tissue. These receptors were collected from a person in their 40s with breast cancer. CDR3s include the opening cysteine and the closing phenylalanine or tryptophan. D genes are given only for firm matches. Clone sizes are given selectively: once, few, many, or a class where the clone is expanded.

j_gene | d_gene | abundance | v_gene | CDR3nt | CDR3aa
TRBJ2-7 | NA | NA | TRBV18 | TGTGCCAGCTCACTACCCTACGAGCAGTACTTC | CASSLPYEQYF
TRBJ2-3 | NA | NA | TRBV11-3 | TGTGCCAGCAGCTTAGAGAAGTGGGGACTTGGGCAGACAGATACGCAGTATTTT | CASSLEKWGLGQTDTQYF
TRBJ2-7 | NA | NA | TRBV7-7 | TGTGCTAGCAGCTTAGAGACGGTCTTCGAGCAGTACTTC | CASSLETVFEQYF
TRBJ1-5 | NA | NA | TRBV28 | TGTGCCAGCAGCCTTGGACTGAGGGGCAATCAGCCCCAGCATTTT | CASSLGLRGNQPQHF
TRBJ2-7 | NA | NA | TRBV6-5 | TGTGCCAGCAGTTTTGGGGGGTCCTCCTACGAGCAGTACTTC | CASSFGGSSYEQYF
TRBJ2-5 | TRBD2 | NA | TRBV6-5 | TGTGCCAGCAGTTCACTAGCGGGAAGAGAGACCCAGTACTTC | CASSSLAGRETQYF
TRBJ2-7 | NA | medium-sized | TRBV28 | TGTGCCAGCAGTTTGGGCAGGCCCGGGGACGAGCAGTACTTC | CASSLGRPGDEQYF
TRBJ2-7 | TRBD1 | NA | TRBV19 | TGTGCCAGTAGTATGCGTCAGGGGGCTTCACCTAGCGAGCAGTACTTC | CASSMRQGASPSEQYF
TRBJ2-1 | TRBD1 | NA | TRBV7-9 | TGTGCCAGCAGCCCATCCGGGACAGGGCTCAATGAGCAGTTCTTC | CASSPSGTGLNEQFF
TRBJ2-7 | TRBD2 | NA | TRBV11-2 | TGTGCCAGCAGTCGACCCGGGACTAGCGGGAGGGCCTCGGTCTACGAGCAGTACTTC | CASSRPGTSGRASVYEQYF
TRBJ2-1 | TRBD2 | NA | TRBV4-1 | TGCGCCAGCAGCCAAGAGACTAGCGGGAGTTTCGATGAGCAGTTCTTC | CASSQETSGSFDEQFF
TRBJ1-3 | NA | once | TRBV11-2 | TGTGCCAGCAGCTTACAGAGCTCTGGAAACACCATATATTTT | CASSLQSSGNTIYF
TRBJ1-2 | NA | NA | TRBV30 | TGTGCCTGGAGTGCCCAAACCGGGAACTATGGCTACACCTTC | CAWSAQTGNYGYTF
TRBJ1-1 | TRBD1 | few | TRBV25-1 | TGTGCCAGCATCCCCCCTGGGACAGATGAAGCTTTCTTT | CASIPPGTDEAFF
TRBJ2-3 | NA | NA | TRBV4-1 | TGCGCCAGCAGGCAACAGGAGAGCGTTGCAGATACGCAGTATTTT | CASRQQESVADTQYF
TRBJ1-1 | TRBD1 | NA | TRBV6-5 | TGTGCCAGCACCGGGACAGGGAACACTGAAGCTTTCTTT | CASTGTGNTEAFF
TRBJ2-7 | NA | NA | TRBV20-1 | TGCAGTGCTAGAGGGGACTACGAGCAGTACTTC | CSARGDYEQYF
TRBJ2-1 | NA | NA | TRBV5-8 | TGTGCCAGCAGCAAACTCACGAATGAGCAGTTCTTC | CASSKLTNEQFF
TRBJ2-2 | NA | NA | TRBV11-3 | TGTGCCAGCAGCGGGTCTGGGCGGGAACCCGGGGAGCTGTTTTTT | CASSGSGREPGELFF
TRBJ1-4 | TRBD1 | few | TRBV7-9 | TGTGCCAGCAGCTACCAGGGGGGGGAACTGTTTTTT | CASSYQGGELFF
TRBJ2-7 | NA | NA | TRBV11-2 | TGTGCCAGCAGCTTAGATTCCGAGCAGTACTTC | CASSLDSEQYF
TRBJ2-1 | NA | medium-sized | TRBV4-2 | TGTGCCAGCAGCCAAGTACCGGACAGCAATGAGCAGTTCTTC | CASSQVPDSNEQFF
TRBJ1-3 | NA | NA | TRBV9 | TGTGCCAGCAGCGTAGATGTGGGAAATGGAAACACCATATATTTT | CASSVDVGNGNTIYF
TRBJ1-3 | NA | NA | TRBV4-1 | TGCGCCAGCAGCCAAGGGGATGTCTCTGGAAACACCATATATTTT | CASSQGDVSGNTIYF